The clone carrying this TCR beta chain was observed a few times. No antigen is known for it. The sample is drawn from a study of T-cell reconstitution after alpha-beta-depleted transplantation in children. CDR3 length: 15 residues. Trimming took off 4 bases at V and 0 bases at J, with 14 bases between the two ends. Germline values: CDR1 SGHKS, CDR2 YYEKEE (reference sequence). Notes on the study in general: Newly made T cells mostly supplied T-cell counts and diversity one year after transplant. From surviving recipient T cells and thymic progenitors came the high day-60 TCRbeta diversity observed in some patients.

TCRbeta library preparation incorporated unique molecular identifiers. Each CDR3 protein is one row after TCRdb ran MiXCR on the PCR reads. The sample shows around 670,000 distinct CDR3 sequences, 10% to 15% of them seen only once. The source material was PBMCs, sampled before TCRalphabeta/CD19-depleted stem cell transplant. V usage is TRBV5-5 and J usage is TRBJ2-7; possibly TRBD1 for D (6 bases). This sequence originates from a girl aged 2-10 years with congenital amegakaryocytic thrombocytopenia, due to receive a stem cell transplant. The CDR3 region is CASSGRDMSSYEQYF. The CDR3 nucleotides read TGTGCCAGCAGCGGCCGGGACATGAGCTCCTACGAGCAGTACTTC.